This TCR beta chain derives from a study of blood T cell repertoires in COVID-19. Whole-study context: The United States, Italy and Spain provided the acute and convalescent COVID-19 samples. T cells, B-cell-depleted T cells, or PBMCs provided the cDNA or gDNA that served as material.

Per the germline V gene, CDR1 is MNHEY and CDR2 is SVGEGT. Trimming at V came to 7 bases and at J to 3 bases, leaving 11 bases not matched to a gene. This CDR3 spans 16 amino acids. Original data processing: How many nucleated cells were present was estimated from reference gene primer amplification. Data came from immunoSEQ multiplex PCR; TCRdb stores just in-frame clones and leaves some out. V and J calls and clone size are those listed in that table; D and trimming were worked out from the DNA. The data contain under 120,000 clones, around 66% of them singletons. This clonotype was obtained from a man older than 75 with acute or convalescent COVID-19. The chain is built from TRBV6-2 or TRBV6-3 and TRBJ2-2; 7 positions agree with TRBD1. Sequencing was done on a sample of peripheral blood. The CDR3, as DNA: TGTGCCAGCACCCCGGACAGGACCCTCGACACCGGGGAGCTGTTTTTT. This encodes CASTPDRTLDTGELFF.